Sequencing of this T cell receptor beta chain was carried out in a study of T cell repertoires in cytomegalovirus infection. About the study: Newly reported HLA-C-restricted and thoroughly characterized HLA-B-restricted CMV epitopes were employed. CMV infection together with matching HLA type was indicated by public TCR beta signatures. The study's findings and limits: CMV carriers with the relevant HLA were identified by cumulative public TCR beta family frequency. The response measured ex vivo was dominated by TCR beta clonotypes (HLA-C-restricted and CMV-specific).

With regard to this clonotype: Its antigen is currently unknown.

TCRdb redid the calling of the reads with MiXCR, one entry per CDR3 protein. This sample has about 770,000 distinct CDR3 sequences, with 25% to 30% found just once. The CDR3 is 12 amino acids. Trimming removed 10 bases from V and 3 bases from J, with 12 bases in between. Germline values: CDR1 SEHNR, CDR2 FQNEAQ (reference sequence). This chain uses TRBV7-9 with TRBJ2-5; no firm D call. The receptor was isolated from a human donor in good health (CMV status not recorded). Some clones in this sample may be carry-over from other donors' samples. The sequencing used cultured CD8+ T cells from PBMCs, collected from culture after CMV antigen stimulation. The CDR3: CATLVAEETQYF. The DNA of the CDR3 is TGTGCCACCCTAGTAGCCGAAGAGACCCAGTACTTC.